This T cell receptor beta chain was recorded in a study of T cells in Graves' hyperthyroidism and ophthalmopathy. Per the germline V gene, CDR1 is MNHEY and CDR2 is SMNVEV (reference sequence). The CDR3 runs 14 residues. V was cut by 6 bases and J by 5 bases, with 14 bases left in between. From RNA transcripts, TCR beta CDR3 regions were amplified. During a first-round RT-PCR of the TCR CDR3, the HTBI primer set was used. From the multiplex PCR reads, TCRdb called clonotypes with MiXCR, one entry per CDR3 protein. This sample has a few hundred thousand distinct CDR3 sequences, with about 43% found just once. This clonotype occurred a few times. Its target is unknown. Patients having uncontrolled infection, another autoimmune disease, pregnancy or lactation were not included. Study-level findings and limits: Separation of ophthalmopathy from stable hyperthyroidism was achieved by a 13 V-J model.

The genes are TRBV27 and TRBJ1-5; a weak D match, TRBD1 (5 bases). The receptor was derived from a woman aged 18-29 years with Graves' hyperthyroidism. Sequences were obtained from peripheral blood or thyroid tissue (not recorded which). The CDR3 region is CASRGWWGDQPQHF. Written as DNA, the CDR3 is TGTGCCAGCAGGGGCTGGTGGGGGGATCAGCCCCAGCATTTT.